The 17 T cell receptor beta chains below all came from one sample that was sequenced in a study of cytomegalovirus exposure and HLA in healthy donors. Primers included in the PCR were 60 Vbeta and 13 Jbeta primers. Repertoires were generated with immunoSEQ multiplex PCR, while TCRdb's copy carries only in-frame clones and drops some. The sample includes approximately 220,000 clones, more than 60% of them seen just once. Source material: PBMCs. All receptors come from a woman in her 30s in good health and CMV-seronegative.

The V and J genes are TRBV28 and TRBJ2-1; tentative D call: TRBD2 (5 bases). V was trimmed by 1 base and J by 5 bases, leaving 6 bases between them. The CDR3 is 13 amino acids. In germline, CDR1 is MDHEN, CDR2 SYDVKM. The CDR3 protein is CASSLSADNEQFF. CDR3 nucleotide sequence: TGTGCCAGCAGTTTATCAGCGGACAATGAGCAGTTCTTC.

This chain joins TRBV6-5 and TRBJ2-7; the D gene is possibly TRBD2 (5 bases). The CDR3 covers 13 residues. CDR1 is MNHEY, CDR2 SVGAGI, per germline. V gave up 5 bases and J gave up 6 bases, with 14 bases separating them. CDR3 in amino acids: CASSGDSSFEQYF. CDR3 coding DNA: TGTGCCAGCAGTGGGGATTCTAGCTTCGAGCAGTACTTC.

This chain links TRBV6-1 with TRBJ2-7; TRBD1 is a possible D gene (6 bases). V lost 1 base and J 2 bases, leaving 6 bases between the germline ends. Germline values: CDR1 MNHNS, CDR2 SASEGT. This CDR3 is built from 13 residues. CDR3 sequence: CASSEGDTYEQYF. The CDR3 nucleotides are TGTGCCAGCAGTGAAGGGGACACCTACGAGCAGTACTTC.

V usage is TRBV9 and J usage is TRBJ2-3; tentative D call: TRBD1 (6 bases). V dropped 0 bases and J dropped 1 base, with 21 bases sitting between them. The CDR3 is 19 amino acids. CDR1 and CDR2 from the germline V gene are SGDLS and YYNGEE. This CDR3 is CASSVALRGLPGGTDTQYF. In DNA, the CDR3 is TGTGCCAGCAGCGTAGCCCTCAGGGGCCTCCCCGGGGGCACAGATACGCAGTATTTT.

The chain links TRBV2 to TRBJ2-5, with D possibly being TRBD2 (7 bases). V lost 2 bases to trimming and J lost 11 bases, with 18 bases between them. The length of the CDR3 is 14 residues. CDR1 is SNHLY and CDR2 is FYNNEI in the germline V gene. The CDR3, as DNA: TGTGCCAGCAGTGAATTTCTTTATGGGAGGGGGCAGTACTTC. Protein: CASSEFLYGRGQYF.

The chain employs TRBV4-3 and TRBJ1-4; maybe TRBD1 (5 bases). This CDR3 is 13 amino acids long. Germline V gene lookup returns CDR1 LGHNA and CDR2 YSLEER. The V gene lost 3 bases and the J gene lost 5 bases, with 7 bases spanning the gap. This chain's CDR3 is CASSQTVNEKLFF. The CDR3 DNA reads TGCGCCAGCAGCCAGACAGTAAATGAAAAACTGTTTTTT.

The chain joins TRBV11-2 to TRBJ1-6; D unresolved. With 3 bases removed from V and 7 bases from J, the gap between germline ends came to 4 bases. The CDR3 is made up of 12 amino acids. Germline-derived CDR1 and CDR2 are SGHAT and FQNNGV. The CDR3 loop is CASSLQNSPLHF. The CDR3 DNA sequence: TGTGCCAGCAGCTTGCAGAATTCACCCCTCCACTTT.

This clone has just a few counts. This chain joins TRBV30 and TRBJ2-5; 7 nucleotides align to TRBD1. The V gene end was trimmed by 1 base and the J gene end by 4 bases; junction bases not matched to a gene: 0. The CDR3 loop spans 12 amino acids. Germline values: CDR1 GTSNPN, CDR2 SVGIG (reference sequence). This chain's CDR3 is CAWSGQGETQYF. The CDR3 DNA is TGTGCCTGGAGTGGACAGGGAGAGACCCAGTACTTC.

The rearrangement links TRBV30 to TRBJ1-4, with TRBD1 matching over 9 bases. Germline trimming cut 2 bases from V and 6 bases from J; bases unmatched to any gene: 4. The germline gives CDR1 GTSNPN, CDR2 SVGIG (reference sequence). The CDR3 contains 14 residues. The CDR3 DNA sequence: TGTGCCTGGAGTCGGGACAGGGTTGATGAAAAACTGTTTTTT. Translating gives CAWSRDRVDEKLFF.

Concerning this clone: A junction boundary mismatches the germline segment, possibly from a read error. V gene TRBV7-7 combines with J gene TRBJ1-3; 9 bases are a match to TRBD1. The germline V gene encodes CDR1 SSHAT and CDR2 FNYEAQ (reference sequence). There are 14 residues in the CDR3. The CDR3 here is CASSPGTGGNTIYF. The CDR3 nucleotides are TGTGCTAGCAGCCCCGGGACAGGGGGAAACACCATATATTTT.

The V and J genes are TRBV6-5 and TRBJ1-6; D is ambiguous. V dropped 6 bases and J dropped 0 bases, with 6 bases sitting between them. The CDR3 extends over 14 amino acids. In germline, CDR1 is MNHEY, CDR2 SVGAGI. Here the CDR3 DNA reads TGTGCCAGCAGGTCTAGCTCCTATAATTCACCCCTCCACTTT. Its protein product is CASRSSSYNSPLHF.

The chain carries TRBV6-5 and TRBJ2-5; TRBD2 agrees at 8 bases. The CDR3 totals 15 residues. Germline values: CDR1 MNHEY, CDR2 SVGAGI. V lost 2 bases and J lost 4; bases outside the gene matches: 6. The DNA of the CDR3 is TGTGCCAGCAGTTACGCAGTAGCGGGAAGAGAGACCCAGTACTTC. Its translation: CASSYAVAGRETQYF.

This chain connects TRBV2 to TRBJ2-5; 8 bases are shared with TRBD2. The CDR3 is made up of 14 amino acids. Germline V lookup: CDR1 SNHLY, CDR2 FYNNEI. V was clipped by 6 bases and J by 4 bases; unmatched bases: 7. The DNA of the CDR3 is TGTGCCAGCAGGGCAATAGCGGGACTAGAGACCCAGTACTTC. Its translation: CASRAIAGLETQYF.

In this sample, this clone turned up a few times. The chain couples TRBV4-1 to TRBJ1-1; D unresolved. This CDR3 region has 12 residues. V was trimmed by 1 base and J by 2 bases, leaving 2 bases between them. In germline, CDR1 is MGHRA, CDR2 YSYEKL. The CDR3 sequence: CASSQANTEAFF. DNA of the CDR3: TGCGCCAGCAGCCAAGCTAACACTGAAGCTTTCTTT.

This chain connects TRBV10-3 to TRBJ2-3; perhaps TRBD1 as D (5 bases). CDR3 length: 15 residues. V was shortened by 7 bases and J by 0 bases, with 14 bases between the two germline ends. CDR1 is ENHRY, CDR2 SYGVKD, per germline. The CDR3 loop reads CAIKGQGYSTDTQYF. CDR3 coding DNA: TGTGCCATCAAGGGGCAGGGATATAGCACAGATACGCAGTATTTT.

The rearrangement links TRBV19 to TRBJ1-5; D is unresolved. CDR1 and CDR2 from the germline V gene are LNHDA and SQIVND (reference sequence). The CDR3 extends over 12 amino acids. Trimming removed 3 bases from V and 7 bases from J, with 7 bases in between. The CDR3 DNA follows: TGTGCCAGTAGTATGGAGGCGCAGCCCCAGCATTTT. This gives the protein CASSMEAQPQHF. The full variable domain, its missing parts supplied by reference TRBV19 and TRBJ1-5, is DGGITQSPKYLFRKEGQNVTLSCEQNLNHDAMYWYRQDPGQGLRLIYYSQIVNDFQKGDIAEGYSVSREKKESFPLTVTSAQKNPTAFYLCASSMEAQPQHFGDGTRLSIL.

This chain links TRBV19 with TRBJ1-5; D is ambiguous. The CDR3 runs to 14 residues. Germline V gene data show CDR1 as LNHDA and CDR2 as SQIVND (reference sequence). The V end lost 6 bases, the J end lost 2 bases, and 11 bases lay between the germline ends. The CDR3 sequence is CASSRRKGNQPQHF. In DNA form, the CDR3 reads TGTGCCAGTAGCCGGCGGAAGGGCAATCAGCCCCAGCATTTT.